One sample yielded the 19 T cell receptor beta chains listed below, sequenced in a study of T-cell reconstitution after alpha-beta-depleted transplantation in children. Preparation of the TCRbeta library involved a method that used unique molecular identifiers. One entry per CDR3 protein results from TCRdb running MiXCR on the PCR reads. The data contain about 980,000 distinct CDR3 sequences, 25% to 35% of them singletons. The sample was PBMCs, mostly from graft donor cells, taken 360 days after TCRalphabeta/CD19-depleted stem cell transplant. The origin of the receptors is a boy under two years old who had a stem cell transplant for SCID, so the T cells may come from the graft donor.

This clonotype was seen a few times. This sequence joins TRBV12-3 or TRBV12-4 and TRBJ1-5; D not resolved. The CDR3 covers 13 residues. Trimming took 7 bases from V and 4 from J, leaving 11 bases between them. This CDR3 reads CASTPDQNQPQHF. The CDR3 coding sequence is TGTGCCAGCACCCCGGACCAAAATCAGCCCCAGCATTTT.

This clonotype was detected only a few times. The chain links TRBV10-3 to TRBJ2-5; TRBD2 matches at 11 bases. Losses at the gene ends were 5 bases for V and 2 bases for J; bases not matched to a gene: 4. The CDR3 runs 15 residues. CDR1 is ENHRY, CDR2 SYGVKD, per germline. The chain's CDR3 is CAISLLAGGQETQYF. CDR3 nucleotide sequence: TGTGCCATCAGTCTCCTAGCGGGGGGTCAAGAGACCCAGTACTTC.

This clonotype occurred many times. CDR3 protein: CASTSGSEINEQFF. Here the CDR3 DNA reads TGTGCCAGCACCTCAGGGTCGGAAATAAATGAGCAGTTCTTC. The rearrangement links TRBV6-2 or TRBV6-3 to TRBJ2-1, with D possibly TRBD1 on 5 matching bases. Trimming left V 7 bases short and J 7 bases short, with 17 bases between. Germline CDR1 is MNHEY and CDR2 is SVGEGT. This CDR3 region has 14 residues.

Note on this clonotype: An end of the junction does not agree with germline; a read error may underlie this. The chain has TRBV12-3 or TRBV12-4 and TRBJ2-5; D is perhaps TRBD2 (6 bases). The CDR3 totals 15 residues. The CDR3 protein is CASSLGVGREETQYF. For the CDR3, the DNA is TGTGCCAGCAGCTTAGGGGTGGGCCGGGAGGAGACCCAGTACTTC.

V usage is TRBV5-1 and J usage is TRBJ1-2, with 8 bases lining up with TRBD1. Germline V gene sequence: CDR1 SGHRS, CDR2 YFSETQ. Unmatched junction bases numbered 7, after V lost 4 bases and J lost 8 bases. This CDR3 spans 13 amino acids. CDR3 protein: CASSPLDREGYTF. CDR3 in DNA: TGCGCCAGCAGCCCCTTGGACAGGGAGGGCTACACCTTC.

The CDR3 spells CASSLVIGLNTEAFF. DNA of the CDR3: TGCGCCAGCAGCTTGGTCATTGGGCTGAACACTGAAGCTTTCTTT. The chain has TRBV5-1 and TRBJ1-1, with no clear D. Germline CDR1 is SGHRS and CDR2 is YFSETQ. This CDR3 is built from 15 residues. V dropped 0 bases and J dropped 0 bases, with 9 bases sitting between them.

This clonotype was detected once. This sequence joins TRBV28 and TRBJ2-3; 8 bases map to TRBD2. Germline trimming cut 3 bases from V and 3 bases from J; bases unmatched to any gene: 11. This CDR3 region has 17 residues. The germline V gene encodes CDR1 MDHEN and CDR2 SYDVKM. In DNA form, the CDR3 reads TGTGCCAGCAGTTTCCCGCCAGCCGGGGGGGCGACAGATACGCAGTATTTT. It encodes CASSFPPAGGATDTQYF.

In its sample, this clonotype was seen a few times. The CDR3 bases are TGTGCCAGCAGCTTACCACAGGGAGGGCTTGGAACCGGGGAGCTGTTTTTT. Translated: CASSLPQGGLGTGELFF. The J gene is TRBJ2-2, the V gene TRBV7-6, with D possibly matching TRBD2 (7 bases). CDR1 and CDR2 from the germline V gene are SGHVS and FNYEAQ. CDR3 length: 17 residues. Trimming stripped 2 bases from V and 5 bases from J, with 18 bases between.

CDR3 DNA sequence: TGTGCCAGCAGCTACGGGACAGGGAGTAACATTCAGTACTTC. This encodes CASSYGTGSNIQYF. The chain is built from TRBV5-6 and TRBJ2-4; 9 bases map to TRBD1. V was pared by 3 bases and J by 7 bases, with 5 bases of the junction left unmatched. The CDR3 runs to 14 residues. The germline gives CDR1 SGHDT, CDR2 YYEEEE.

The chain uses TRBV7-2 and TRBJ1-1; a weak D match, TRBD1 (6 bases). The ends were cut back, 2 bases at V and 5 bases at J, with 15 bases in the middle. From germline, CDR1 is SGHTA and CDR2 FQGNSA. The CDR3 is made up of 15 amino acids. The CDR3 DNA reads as TGTGCCAGCAGCTTACGGGGGCGGAGGTGGACTGAAGCTTTCTTT. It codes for CASSLRGRRWTEAFF.

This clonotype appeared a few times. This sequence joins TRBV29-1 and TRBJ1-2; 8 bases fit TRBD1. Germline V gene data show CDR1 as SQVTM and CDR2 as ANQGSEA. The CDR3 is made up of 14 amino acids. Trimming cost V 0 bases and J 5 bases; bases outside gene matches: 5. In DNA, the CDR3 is TGCAGCGTTGAAGATCCCACAGGGGGGTATGGCTACACCTTC. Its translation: CSVEDPTGGYGYTF.

Here the CDR3 DNA reads TGCGCCAGCAGCTCCGAGCCCCGGCACACTGAAGCTTTCTTT. It yields the protein CASSSEPRHTEAFF. The chain combines TRBV5-1 with TRBJ1-1; D gene unclear. CDR1 SGHRS and CDR2 YFSETQ come from the germline V gene. V lost 3 bases, J lost 3 bases, and 12 bases lay in between. The CDR3 spans 14 residues. Using reference TRBV5-1 and TRBJ1-1 for the parts outside the CDR3, the full variable domain is KAGVTQTPRYLIKTRGQQVTLSCSPISGHRSVSWYQQTPGQGLQFLFEYFSETQRNKGNFPGRFSGRQFSNSRSEMNVSTLELGDSALYLCASSSEPRHTEAFFGQGTRLTVV.

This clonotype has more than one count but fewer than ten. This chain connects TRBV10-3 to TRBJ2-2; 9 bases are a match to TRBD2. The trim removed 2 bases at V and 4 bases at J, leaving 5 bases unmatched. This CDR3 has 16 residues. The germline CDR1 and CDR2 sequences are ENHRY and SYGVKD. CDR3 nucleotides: TGTGCCATCAGTGAGCCGACTAGCGGTGGCACCGGGGAGCTGTTTTTT. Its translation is CAISEPTSGGTGELFF.

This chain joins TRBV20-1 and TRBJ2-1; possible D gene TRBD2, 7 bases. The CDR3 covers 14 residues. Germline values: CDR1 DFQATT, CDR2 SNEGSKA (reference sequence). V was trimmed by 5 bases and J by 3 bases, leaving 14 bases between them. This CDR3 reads CSADGGGHYNEQFF. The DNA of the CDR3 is TGCAGTGCTGATGGCGGGGGCCACTACAATGAGCAGTTCTTC.

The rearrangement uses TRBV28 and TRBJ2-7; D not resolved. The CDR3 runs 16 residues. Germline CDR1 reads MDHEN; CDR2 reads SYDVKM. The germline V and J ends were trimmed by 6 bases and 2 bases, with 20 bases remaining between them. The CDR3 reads CASSSYRIGNPYEQYF. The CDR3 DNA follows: TGTGCCAGCAGCTCTTATCGCATAGGCAACCCCTACGAGCAGTACTTC.

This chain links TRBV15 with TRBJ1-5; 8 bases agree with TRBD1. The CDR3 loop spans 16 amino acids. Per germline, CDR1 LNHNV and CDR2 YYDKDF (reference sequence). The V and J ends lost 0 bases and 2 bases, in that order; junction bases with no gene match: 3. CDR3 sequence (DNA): TGTGCCACCAGCAGAGATCAGGGACAGGGCAATCAGCCCCAGCATTTT. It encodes CATSRDQGQGNQPQHF.

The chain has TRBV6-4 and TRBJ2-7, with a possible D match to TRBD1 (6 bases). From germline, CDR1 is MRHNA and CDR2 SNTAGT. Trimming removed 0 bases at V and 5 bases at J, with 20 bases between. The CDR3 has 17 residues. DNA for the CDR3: TGTGCCAGCAGTGACTCCGCCGCAGGGGAGTCTACGAACGAGCAGTACTTC. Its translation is CASSDSAAGESTNEQYF.

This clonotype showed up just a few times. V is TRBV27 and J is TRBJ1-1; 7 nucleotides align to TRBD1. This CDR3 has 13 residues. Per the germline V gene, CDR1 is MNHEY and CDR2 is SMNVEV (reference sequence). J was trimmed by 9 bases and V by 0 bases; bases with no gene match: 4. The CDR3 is CASSLSWDRKAFF. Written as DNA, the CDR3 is TGTGCCAGCAGTTTATCCTGGGACAGAAAAGCTTTCTTT.

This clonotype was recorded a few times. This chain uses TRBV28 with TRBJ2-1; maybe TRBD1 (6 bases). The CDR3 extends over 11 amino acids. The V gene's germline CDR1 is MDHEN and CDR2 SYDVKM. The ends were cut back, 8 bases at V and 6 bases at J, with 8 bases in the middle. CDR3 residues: CASAGANEQFF. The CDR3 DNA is TGTGCCAGCGCAGGGGCCAATGAGCAGTTCTTC.